This entry describes one TCR beta chain. Its antigen is unknown. Qualities for individual bases were not recorded, and no much larger clone is one base off. This entry is derived from a study of cytomegalovirus exposure and HLA in healthy donors (dated by TCRdb to 2016 to 2017). Looking at the study overall: According to an earlier analysis of 587 of the donors, 200 million or so T cells yielded roughly 110 million unique TCR beta sequences and more than 250 Gb of sequence data. Approximately 310 gigabases of sequencing data and approximately 85 million unique TCR sequences were included in an early release covering 550 to 650 HLA-typed donors. Of the 300 to 500 genotyped donors, 75% to 85% were placed in the genetic ancestry cluster associated with self-reported Caucasian donors. The study was designed to test whether signatures of past pathogen exposure could be identified by cataloging public T cell receptors. Using immunosequencing, the study profiled T cell repertoires from around 680 subjects and related those repertoires to cytomegalovirus serostatus. In addition to the first cohort of 650 to 750 subjects, a separate validation cohort of 130 or so different subjects was used. High-throughput TCR immunosequencing, statistical association of individual TCRs with disease status, and machine learning were combined to predict cytomegalovirus infection status. A later analysis re-analyzed previously published TCR beta repertoires from 500 to 700 donors and added high-resolution HLA genotyping to study TCR occurrence patterns. Rather than using new phenotypic data, the later analysis identified candidate immune exposures from TCR beta sequences and from how often those sequences occurred across donors. In an earlier analysis of 550 to 700 of the donors, high-throughput TCR beta sequencing was used to judge whether each TCR beta V gene segment behaved as functional or pseudogenic. Alongside the repertoire data, information on donor age, sex, ethnicity and CMV serostatus was compiled. Genome-wide SNP genotypes for about 65% of the roughly 670 donors were used in a later genetic analysis, which treated that subset as a discovery cohort. All discovery cohort repertoires had been generated using a single sequencing platform. HLA typing covered class I and class II loci at four-digit resolution. The number of donors typed differed by locus, with about 629-630 for A, B, C, DRB1 and DQB1, roughly 520 for DQA1, approximately 570 for DPA1, and 400 to 490 for DPB1. Because of strong linkage in the cohort, four or five DR-DQ haplotypes were treated as single units for association and clustering. Across 300 to 400 genotyped donors of the cohort, an average of approximately 240,000 unique TCR beta nucleotide sequences per donor were sequenced, and roughly 20% of those sequences were non-productive.

The library was prepared using the immunoSEQ multiplex PCR assay. For the multiplex PCR, a mixture combining 60 forward primers for TCR Vbeta segments and 13 reverse primers for TCR Jbeta segments was used. The CDR3 region of rearranged TCR beta genes was amplified from genomic DNA by a multiplex PCR assay. The Illumina HiSeq System was used to sequence the amplified TCR beta libraries as 87-base-pair reads. Under the source paper's analysis protocol: In a later analysis, roughly 80 million unique TCR beta chains were counted across the 500 to 700 repertoires, and roughly 11 million of these chains were shared by at least two donors. To remove PCR and sequencing errors, raw reads were error-corrected and collapsed into unique sequences using a nearest-neighbor algorithm that merged closely related sequences. CDR3 sequences were aligned to IMGT reference sequences to assign V, D and J gene segments. For a sequence to be retained, a match of at least six nucleotides was required to both a V gene segment and a J gene segment. Rearrangements were classified as productive when the CDR3 lacked stop codons and remained in frame with V and J, and all other rearrangements were classified as non-productive. Following IMGT convention, CDR3 was defined as the stretch from the second conserved V-encoded cysteine to the conserved J-encoded phenylalanine. Sequences without an unambiguous match to a single V gene segment were excluded from the earlier analysis of 500 to 700 of the donors. In an earlier analysis of a few hundred of the donors, a V segment was called functional when productive rearrangements were above 56.7%, and segregating when the standard deviation between donors exceeded 5%. A statistical classification framework was built for diagnosing cytomegalovirus status from the catalog of TCR beta chain sequences. A later analysis assigned V and J genes by comparing TCR nucleotide sequences with IMGT/GENE-DB human TR gene sequences. Using the TCRdist pipeline, a later analysis assigned CDR3 sequences along with most-parsimonious VDJ recombination scenarios. In a later analysis, each TCR beta chain was defined by its CDR3 amino acid sequence together with its V-gene family, and reads without a unique V-gene family were excluded. A later analysis removed several hundred highly shared, low-generation-probability nucleotide sequences to deal with suspected cross-contamination and a sequencing artifact. For each public chain, a later analysis derived a clonal expansion index from normalized ranks of inferred template counts within each repertoire. In a later analysis, generation probabilities were computed using a VDJ recombination model fitted to out-of-frame rearrangements, and the results were checked against IGoR. A later analysis scored TCR-TCR, TCR-HLA and TCR-CMV co-occurrence with hypergeometric tests, applying a repertoire-size bias correction to TCR pairs. A later analysis estimated false discovery rates by permuting HLA or CMV assignments 20 times. In a later analysis, co-occurring TCRs were grouped using DBSCAN, and TCRdist sequence similarity was added for clustering within HLA-allele-positive subsets. Co-occurrence clustering excluded repertoires with fewer than 30,000 or more than 120,000 public chains, plus five with anomalous nucleotide sharing. TCRdb carries this immuneACCESS record with in-frame sequences only. Its versions omit some clonotypes, under half of them owing to an unresolved V gene in the studies checked, with the rest unexplained. V and J calls and clone size come straight from that table; D and trimming were deduced from the DNA. A total of about 190,000 clones appear in this sample, 80% of them only once. The biggest ten clones account for approximately 0.99% of the sample.

The cohort consisted of 670 or so healthy bone marrow donors. Cohort members were all nominally healthy when sampled, although unrecorded immune exposures were likely present. The donor tested CMV seronegative, placing the donor among the 350 or so seronegative members of the cohort. Each donor provided a peripheral blood sample, and peripheral blood mononuclear cells were used for TCR beta sequencing. The Qiagen DNeasy Blood Extraction Kit was used to extract genomic DNA from the blood cell samples. Paper-wide results and their limitations: A further reported finding was that TCR beta sequences accurately predicted the HLA-A and HLA-B alleles for most subjects in the first cohort. The only immune exposure information available for the cohort was CMV serostatus. In an earlier analysis of about 600 of the donors, most TCR beta V segments appeared in productive rearrangements about 90% or about 30% of the time, broadly matching IMGT annotations. According to the authors, the approach could potentially be generalized to other disease states and immunological phenotypes. Compared with the approximately 670-donor mean, donors in an Asian-associated ancestry cluster had fewer N-insertions in productive TCRs, according to a later genetic analysis. According to a later analysis, parvovirus B19, influenza, CMV and Epstein-Barr virus appeared linked to several top co-occurrence clusters. Approximately 16 rarely observed V segments, including chromosome 9 orphons, were excluded from the earlier analysis of approximately 500 of the donors because counts were too low. The classifier was reported to diagnose cytomegalovirus status with high specificity and sensitivity in both the original and validation cohorts. Assigning TCR associations to individual alleles was difficult when HLA alleles, especially DR and DQ, strongly co-occurred. Presence/absence analyses assumed roughly uniform sequencing depth across donors, an assumption that may not hold. Only TCR beta chains were sequenced in this cohort, and the absence of alpha or paired-chain data limited detectable features. A group of highly shared sequence variants was considered likely to be a technical artifact of the sequencing pipeline. A later analysis found that TCR association rates varied across HLA loci, with DRB1 alleles showing the most associated TCRs and HLA-C alleles the fewest. Across donors, most TCR sequences were observed very rarely, whereas some public TCRs were present in many individuals. In a later analysis, 16,951 TCR beta sequences were associated with specific HLA alleles at a false discovery rate of 0.05. Because some donors lacked HLA typing at each locus, the association tests relied only on the typed subset. V-gene and J-gene trimming of TCR beta chains was associated with a missense DCLRE1C variant in a later genetic analysis, and the association was replicated in an independent cohort. Because the 87-base-pair reads could not distinguish some IMGT-functional V segments, including TRBV6-2 and TRBV6-3, those segments were excluded. Linkage disequilibrium might explain the correlated functional status among segregating V segments, but an unknown experimental factor could not be excluded. The study gave a list of 150 to 200 TCR beta chains associated with cytomegalovirus. In a later analysis, HLA-associated TCR beta chains were found to be more clonally expanded and to have lower generation probabilities than equally common non-associated chains. In a later analysis, most CMV-associated TCR beta chains were found to appear HLA-restricted, with HLA associations seemingly driven largely by CMV exposure. Three of the identified cytomegalovirus-associated TCR beta chains were confirmed in vitro to be specific for cytomegalovirus antigens.

Inclusive of the bounding cysteine and phenylalanine, the CDR3 is 15 residues long. Only CDR3 DNA is held: 45 bases, read in frame from base 1. CDR1 SGDLS and CDR2 YYNGEE were looked up in the germline V gene. V is pared back by 0 bases and J by 5 bases, with 9 bases lying between the germline termini. The sample consisted of PBMCs. The source of this sequence is a woman aged 35 to 49 in good health and CMV-seronegative. The chain couples TRBV9 to TRBJ1-6; the D gene assignment is ambiguous. The nucleotide sequence is TGTGCCAGCAGCGTAGAGTGGCAGAATAATTCACCCCTCCACTTT. This is translated as CASSVEWQNNSPLHF.